These T cell receptor beta chains were read from a single sample in a study of regulatory T cells in long-lasting Graves disease. TCRdb processed the multiplex PCR reads anew with MiXCR; each CDR3 protein has one entry. The repertoire includes a few hundred thousand distinct CDR3 sequences, about 20% of them detected once, and around 26% sits in the top ten. The source was peripheral blood mononuclear cells (PBMCs), collected when the disease was refractory, from a patient treated with antithyroid drugs. These receptors were taken from a female donor with Graves disease. CDR3s include the opening cysteine and the closing phenylalanine or tryptophan. D genes are given only for firm matches. The size of a clone is reported for some rows only, either as once, few or many, or as a class for expanded clones.

D	size	V	J	DNA	CDR3
-	few	TRBV30	TRBJ1-1	TGTGCCTGGGGCCGTGGCACTGAAGCTTTCTTT	CAWGRGTEAFF
TRBD2	many	TRBV19	TRBJ2-7	TGTGCCAGTACCCACGGGAGCGGGAGCATTTACGAGCAGTACTTC	CASTHGSGSIYEQYF
TRBD1	few	TRBV19	TRBJ2-7	TGTGCCAGCAGGGGGTTGCCCTACGAGCAGTACTTC	CASRGLPYEQYF
-	-	TRBV19	TRBJ2-2	TGTGCCAGTAGCTGGGTAGCGGCCGGGGAGCTGTTTTTT	CASSWVAAGELFF
TRBD2	few	TRBV6-2/TRBV6-3	TRBJ2-7	TGTGCCAGCAGTTACGGTGGGACTACCTACGAGCAGTACTTC	CASSYGGTTYEQYF
TRBD2	few	TRBV6-1	TRBJ2-7	TGTGCCAGCAGTGCCGGGAGGTCCAGGTACGAGCAGTACTTC	CASSAGRSRYEQYF
-	many	TRBV2	TRBJ1-1	TGTGCCAGCAGTGCGGGACACATAAACGGAGGGAACACTGAAGCTTTCTTT	CASSAGHINGGNTEAFF
TRBD1	many	TRBV20-1	TRBJ1-2	TGCAGTGCTAACCGGGACAGTGTCAATGGCTACACCTTC	CSANRDSVNGYTF
TRBD1	-	TRBV20-1	TRBJ2-3	TGCAGTGCTACCCGGGACAGCAGCACAGATACGCAGTATTTT	CSATRDSSTDTQYF
TRBD1	-	TRBV6-5	TRBJ2-7	TGTGCCAGCAGTTACAAGTTATCCGGGACAGTCTCCTACGAGCAGTACTTC	CASSYKLSGTVSYEQYF
TRBD1	few	TRBV10-3	TRBJ1-2	TGTGCCACCCTCCGGACAGGGACGGTCTATGGCTACACCTTC	CATLRTGTVYGYTF
-	-	TRBV6-1	TRBJ2-5	TGTGCCAGCAGTGAAGGGAAATCATGGGTAGAGACCCAGTACTTC	CASSEGKSWVETQYF
-	-	TRBV6-1	TRBJ2-3	TGTGCCAGCAGTGAAGCTGGGGTCTCGATCGAAGATACGCAGTATTTT	CASSEAGVSIEDTQYF
-	many	TRBV6-1	TRBJ1-5	TGTGCCTCTTATAGGGGTATGGGCAATCAGCCCCAGCATTTT	CASYRGMGNQPQHF
TRBD1	many	TRBV6-1	TRBJ1-2	TGTGCCAGCAAGGGGACCGGGACAGGGAAGGTTAACTATGGCTACACCTTC	CASKGTGTGKVNYGYTF
-	-	TRBV20-1	TRBJ2-1	TGCAGTGCTAGAGCCCAGGGGAATGAGGAGCAGTTCTTC	CSARAQGNEEQFF
TRBD2	many	TRBV2	TRBJ2-7	TGTGCCAGCACTGGGGGGGAGATTAACTCCTACGAGCAGTACTTC	CASTGGEINSYEQYF
-	-	TRBV30	TRBJ1-2	TGTGCCTGGAGTGCTTCAGGGAACTATGGCTACACCTTC	CAWSASGNYGYTF
-	-	TRBV20-1	TRBJ1-2	TGCAGTGCTTCGCGGGGGGGGGCCAGTGGCTACACCTTC	CSASRGGASGYTF
TRBD2	few	TRBV29-1	TRBJ2-4	TGCAGCGTTGAACTAGCGGGCATTCAGTACTTC	CSVELAGIQYF
TRBD2	-	TRBV9	TRBJ2-7	TGTGCCAGCGCCGGGATAGCGGGAGGTGGCGAGCAGTACTTC	CASAGIAGGGEQYF
-	-	TRBV7-2	TRBJ2-3	TGTGCCAGCAGCTTAGGCGGCGGTCTAGATACGCAGTATTTT	CASSLGGGLDTQYF
-	many	TRBV15	TRBJ2-5	TGTGCCACCAGCCCCCCTGCTGAGACCCAGTACTTC	CATSPPAETQYF
-	many	TRBV2	TRBJ1-6	TGTGCCGGGCACAAGGACGGGGGTAATTCACCCCTCCACTTT	CAGHKDGGNSPLHF
-	few	TRBV20-1	TRBJ2-7	TGCAGTGCTAAAGAACAGGGAGTTCAATACGAGCAGTACTTC	CSAKEQGVQYEQYF
-	few	TRBV5-5	TRBJ2-4	TGTGCCAGCAGCTTATACGAGACAGCCAGCGGTAATAAAAACATTCAGTACTTC	CASSLYETASGNKNIQYF
-	few	TRBV9	TRBJ1-1	TGTGCCAGCAGCGTAGACGGTGGGGGATCGCATCACCCTGAAGCTTTCTTT	CASSVDGGGSHHPEAFF
TRBD1	-	TRBV7-2	TRBJ2-7	TGTGCCAGCAGCTTATACGGACGAGGGGGCCCTAGCTCCTACGAGCAGTACTTC	CASSLYGRGGPSSYEQYF
-	-	TRBV7-2	TRBJ2-7	TGTGCCAGCAGCTTAGCGCGGGCAGGAGGGCCGACTTTC	CASSLARAGGPTF
-	-	TRBV4-1	TRBJ1-4	TGCGCCAGCAGCCAAGTAGTTCGGGAAAAACTGTTTTTT	CASSQVVREKLFF
-	few	TRBV28	TRBJ2-2	TGTGCCAGCACCGATAACCGGGACAACACCGGGGAGCTGTTTTTT	CASTDNRDNTGELFF
-	many	TRBV28	TRBJ1-2	TGTGCCAGCAGTTTGGTGGGCGCGGTATATGGCTACACCTTC	CASSLVGAVYGYTF
-	few	TRBV25-1	TRBJ1-2	TGTGCCAGCAGTGTTACGGGTTTGTCTGGCTACACCTTC	CASSVTGLSGYTF
-	many	TRBV7-2	TRBJ1-6	TGTGCCAGCAGCTTGCGTCCGGCTAACTATAATTCACCCCTCCACTTT	CASSLRPANYNSPLHF
-	few	TRBV15	TRBJ1-2	TGTGCCACCAGCAGGGCCGGGACACCTAACTATGGCTACACCTTC	CATSRAGTPNYGYTF
-	-	TRBV7-2	TRBJ2-7	TGTGCCAGCAGCTTAGGCGGCTTTTACTACGAGCAGTACTTC	CASSLGGFYYEQYF